These T cell receptor beta chains were read from a single sample in a study of cytomegalovirus exposure and HLA in healthy donors. TCRdb keeps only in-frame clones here, not all; method: immunoSEQ multiplex PCR. The table records around 97,000 clones, approximately 66% of them present only once. The sequencing sample was made of PBMCs. The receptors stem from a woman aged 50 to 60 in good health and CMV-seronegative. CDR3s include the opening cysteine and the closing phenylalanine or tryptophan. Each record gives: clone size, V gene, D gene, J gene, CDR3 DNA, CDR3 protein. D genes are given only for firm matches. Only some rows state a clone size, as once, few, many or a class for expanded clones.

-	TRBV29-1	TRBD1	TRBJ2-5	TGCAGCGCCGTAGGGACAGGGGGATTCCAAGAGACCCAGTACTTC	CSAVGTGGFQETQYF
-	TRBV28	TRBD1	TRBJ1-5	TGTGCCAGCAGTATCCCAGGGGGAGGTCAGCCCCAGAATTTT	CASSIPGGGQPQNF
-	TRBV5-1	TRBD1	TRBJ2-7	TGCGCCAGCAGCGGGGACAGCCACGAGCAGTACTTC	CASSGDSHEQYF
-	TRBV5-4	-	TRBJ2-5	TGTGCCAGCAGCTTGGACAGCCACCAAGAGACCCAGTACTTC	CASSLDSHQETQYF
few	TRBV12-5	-	TRBJ1-3	TGTGCTAGTGGCCTTTCTGGAAACACCATATATTTT	CASGLSGNTIYF
-	TRBV6-1	TRBD2	TRBJ2-5	TGTGCCAGCGGACTAGCGGGGGCCAGGGGTGAGACCCAGTACTTC	CASGLAGARGETQYF
-	TRBV7-9	-	TRBJ1-3	TGTGCCAGCAGCCCAGTGTTGTCTGGAAACACCATATATTTT	CASSPVLSGNTIYF
-	TRBV6-6	-	TRBJ2-7	TGTGCCAGCAGCTGGGGAGAAGAGCAGTACTTC	CASSWGEEQYF
-	TRBV11-2	TRBD2	TRBJ2-5	TGTGCCAGCAGCTCGATGACTAGCGGGAGTTTAGAGACCCAGTACTTC	CASSSMTSGSLETQYF
few	TRBV15	TRBD2	TRBJ2-3	TGTGCCACCAGCAGGGGATATAGCGGGGAAGGAGATACGCAGTATTTT	CATSRGYSGEGDTQYF
-	TRBV28	-	TRBJ2-7	TGTGCCAGCCACTCACCCGGGGACACTACCTACGAGCAGTACTTC	CASHSPGDTTYEQYF
-	TRBV7-2	-	TRBJ1-5	TGTGCCAGCAGCTTAAGCAACTATCAGCCCCAGCATTTT	CASSLSNYQPQHF
-	TRBV6-6	-	TRBJ1-5	TGTGCCAGCAGTTACCGACAGAGCAATCAGCCCCAGCATTTT	CASSYRQSNQPQHF
-	TRBV4-1	TRBD2	TRBJ2-1	TGCGCCAGCAGCCATTGGACTAGCGGGATTAATGAGCAGTTCTTC	CASSHWTSGINEQFF
once	TRBV4-2	TRBD2	TRBJ2-7	TGTGCCAGCAGCCAAGACCAAACTAGCGGGAGAGGTATTAGTGACGAGCAGTACTTC	CASSQDQTSGRGISDEQYF
-	TRBV4-2	-	TRBJ2-3	TGTGCCAGCAGCCAGGCTGCGGGCCTCAGCACAGATACGCAGTATTTT	CASSQAAGLSTDTQYF
once	TRBV5-1	-	TRBJ2-1	TGCGCCAGCAGCCCGGGGGTCAGCTCCTACAATGAGCAGTTCTTC	CASSPGVSSYNEQFF
-	TRBV19	-	TRBJ2-7	TGTGCCAGCCAAATTTCCGGGACTCCTTACTACGAGCAGTACTTC	CASQISGTPYYEQYF
few	TRBV28	-	TRBJ1-6	TGTGCCAGCAGTTTACACGACAGTCTTAATTCACCCCTCCACTTT	CASSLHDSLNSPLHF
once	TRBV5-4	TRBD1	TRBJ2-2	TGTGCCAGCAGCAGGAAAGGGACAGCTAACACCGGGGAGCTGTTTTTT	CASSRKGTANTGELFF
once	TRBV13	-	TRBJ1-1	TGTGCCAGCAGCGGACAGTTGAACACTGAAGCTTTCTTT	CASSGQLNTEAFF
few	TRBV7-2	TRBD1	TRBJ1-1	TGTGCCAGCCAAAGACAGGGGGACACTGAAGCTTTCTTT	CASQRQGDTEAFF
few	TRBV10-3	-	TRBJ1-1	TGTGCCATCCACCAGGGAAAGAACACTGAAGCTTTCTTT	CAIHQGKNTEAFF
-	TRBV27	TRBD2	TRBJ2-1	TGTGCCAGCAGTTCTAGCGGGGGGGCCGCCCGTGAGCAGTTCTTC	CASSSSGGAAREQFF
few	TRBV28	TRBD2	TRBJ2-1	TGTGCCAGCAGTTTATGGGGGACTAGCGGGACAGTGGGGGAGCAGTTCTTC	CASSLWGTSGTVGEQFF
-	TRBV4-3	-	TRBJ2-3	TGCGCCAGCAGCGCACTGGGGGCTAGCCCAAGTAGCACAGATACGCAGTATTTT	CASSALGASPSSTDTQYF
-	TRBV11-2	TRBD2	TRBJ2-7	TGTGCCAGCAGTTTAGTTCGGGAGGGTCCATGGGGCGAGCAGTACTTC	CASSLVREGPWGEQYF
-	TRBV5-4	TRBD2	TRBJ2-6	TGTGCCAGCAGCCCAAAGCGGGAATCTGGGGCCAACGTCCTGACTTTC	CASSPKRESGANVLTF
few	TRBV5-8	-	TRBJ1-3	TGTGCCAGCAGTTCAGGGTCCAGGGGAAACACCATATATTTT	CASSSGSRGNTIYF
-	TRBV7-7	-	TRBJ2-3	TGTGCCAGCAGCACAATTAGCACAGATACGCAGTATTTT	CASSTISTDTQYF
few	TRBV6-5	-	TRBJ1-2	TGTGCCAGCAGCGACATGACAGCCTCACTGACCTGGTACACCTTC	CASSDMTASLTWYTF
-	TRBV4-2	TRBD2	TRBJ2-7	TGTGCCAGCAGCCGCACCGCGGGACTAAACACCTACGAGCAGTACTTC	CASSRTAGLNTYEQYF
-	TRBV7-6	-	TRBJ2-1	TGTGCCAGCAGCGTCGGGACTTTTAGGGATGAGCAGTTCTTC	CASSVGTFRDEQFF
-	TRBV7-3	TRBD2	TRBJ2-7	TGTGCCAGCAGCTCCGGGACTAGCGGTTACGAGCAGTACTTC	CASSSGTSGYEQYF
once	TRBV7-9	-	TRBJ1-1	TGTGCCAGCAGCTCGGGGTCTTACACTGAAGCTTTCTTT	CASSSGSYTEAFF
few	TRBV7-2	-	TRBJ1-6	TGTGCCAGCATAGGGGGAGCGGATATCTCACCCCTCCACTTT	CASIGGADISPLHF
-	TRBV7-2	TRBD1	TRBJ1-3	TGTGCCAGCAGCAACGACAGGGGGAGGACCATATATTTT	CASSNDRGRTIYF
few	TRBV19	TRBD2	TRBJ2-7	TGTGCCAGTAGTATGTGGGCGGGAGGGTCCTACGAGCAGTACTTC	CASSMWAGGSYEQYF
few	TRBV7-9	TRBD2	TRBJ2-7	TGTGCCAGCAGCTTAGGACTAGCGGGCCCCGACGAGCAGTACTTC	CASSLGLAGPDEQYF
-	TRBV18	TRBD1	TRBJ2-2	TGTGCCAGCTCTAAGGACAGGTTCAACACCGGGGAGCTGTTTTTT	CASSKDRFNTGELFF
few	TRBV5-1	-	TRBJ1-6	TGCGCCAGCAGCTTGGGGGGGGATCGGAATTCACCCCTCCACTTT	CASSLGGDRNSPLHF
-	TRBV5-1	TRBD1	TRBJ1-1	TGCGCCAGCAGCTTATACAGGGGGAACACTGAAGCTTTCTTT	CASSLYRGNTEAFF
few	TRBV2	-	TRBJ1-2	TGTGCCAGCAGTGAAGGACAGCCCTATGGCTACACCTTC	CASSEGQPYGYTF
-	TRBV10-3	TRBD1	TRBJ1-6	TGTGCCATCAGGGGGACAGGTCCTTTCTCACCCCTCCACTTT	CAIRGTGPFSPLHF
-	TRBV11-2	-	TRBJ2-2	TGTGCCAGCAGCTTCATAGAGAACACCGGGGAGCTGTTTTTT	CASSFIENTGELFF
few	TRBV7-6	-	TRBJ2-2	TGTGCCAGCAGCAGACTAGGGGAGAACACCGGGGAGCTGTTTTTT	CASSRLGENTGELFF
-	TRBV11-2	-	TRBJ1-2	TGTGCCAGCAGCCGAAGTTACAGCAGAGCTAACTATGGCTACACCTTC	CASSRSYSRANYGYTF
-	TRBV19	TRBD1	TRBJ2-7	TGTGCCAGTAGTATCGGGACAGGGATTAACGAGCAGTACTTC	CASSIGTGINEQYF
-	TRBV5-6	TRBD1	TRBJ2-2	TGTGCCAGCAGCTTGTTCTGGACGACAGGGACCGGGGAGCTGTTTTTT	CASSLFWTTGTGELFF
-	TRBV28	-	TRBJ2-1	TGTGCCAGCAGTTCCCTAGCGAGCACCTACAATGAGCAGTTCTTC	CASSSLASTYNEQFF
-	TRBV28	-	TRBJ2-7	TGTGCCAGCAGTTTAGGGCAGTACGAGGGCGAGCAGTACTTC	CASSLGQYEGEQYF
-	TRBV7-9	TRBD1	TRBJ2-7	TGTGCCAGCAGCAAAACAGGGGGCTCCTACGAGCAGTACTTC	CASSKTGGSYEQYF
-	TRBV6-6	-	TRBJ1-1	TGTGCCAGCAGTTCCACCCTCGGGGGAACGAACACTGAAGCTTTCTTT	CASSSTLGGTNTEAFF
-	TRBV11-2	-	TRBJ2-3	TGTGCCAGCAGCTTAGTAGGAGGGACAGATACGCAGTATTTT	CASSLVGGTDTQYF
few	TRBV5-1	-	TRBJ2-1	TGCGCCAGCAGCTCGGACGGGAGCTCCTACAATGAGCAGTTCTTC	CASSSDGSSYNEQFF